Listed below are T cell receptor beta chains from one sample, sequenced in a study of blood T cell repertoires in COVID-19. Profiled with immunoSEQ multiplex PCR; TCRdb holds only in-frame clones, not every one. Among 80,000 or so clones listed, 85% were seen once. The sequencing input was peripheral blood. The receptors come from a man aged 45-60 years with COVID-19, enrolled during active disease. Both conserved end residues are part of each CDR3. A D gene is named only where the DNA matches it firmly. Not every row has a clone size; where given, it reads once, few, many or a size class.

V gene	J gene	D gene	clone size	CDR3 DNA	CDR3 protein
TRBV10-3	TRBJ1-2	TRBD1	NA	TGTGCCATCACCAAAATGTCAGGGGGAGAGAATGGCTACACCTTC	CAITKMSGGENGYTF
TRBV29-1	TRBJ1-2	TRBD1	NA	TGCAGCGTTGGTCAGGGGGTCAACTATGGCTACACCTTC	CSVGQGVNYGYTF
TRBV18	TRBJ2-2	NA	NA	TGTGCCAGCTCTGAGCGAACTTACACCGGGGAGCTGTTTTTT	CASSERTYTGELFF
TRBV6-2/TRBV6-3	TRBJ2-1	TRBD2	NA	TGTGCCAGCAGTTACCGCACTCTAGCGGGAAGTGGCAATGAGCAGTTCTTC	CASSYRTLAGSGNEQFF
TRBV5-1	TRBJ1-3	NA	NA	TGCGCCAGCAGCTCGTTCCTAAAGTACTCGGACAGCCCTCAACCTCACTCTGGAAACACCATATATTTT	CASSSFLKYSDSPQPHSGNTIYF
TRBV7-9	TRBJ1-2	NA	NA	TGTGCCAGCAGCGCCCCAGGAACAGCTAACTATGGCTACACCTTC	CASSAPGTANYGYTF
TRBV29-1	TRBJ2-7	TRBD1	NA	TGCAGCGCTATACGACAGGGGGTCGACGAGCAGTACTTC	CSAIRQGVDEQYF
TRBV2	TRBJ2-2	NA	NA	TGTGCCAGCAGTGAAGCGCTTGGCAGGCCGAACGGGGAGCTGTTTTTT	CASSEALGRPNGELFF
TRBV11-3	TRBJ2-1	NA	NA	TGTGCCAGCAGCTTATCTCTGGCATGGGCCAATGAGCAGTTCTTC	CASSLSLAWANEQFF
TRBV19	TRBJ1-1	NA	once	TGTGCCAGTAGGGAGGACAGTTACACTGAAGCTTTCTTT	CASREDSYTEAFF
TRBV7-2	TRBJ2-7	TRBD2	NA	TGTGCCAGCAGCTCATCTAGCGGGAGGTCCTTCTACGAGCAGTACTTC	CASSSSSGRSFYEQYF
TRBV18	TRBJ2-5	NA	once	TGTGCCAGCTCACGGCCAGGAGGGGCTGGGGGAGAGACCCAGTACTTC	CASSRPGGAGGETQYF
TRBV5-5	TRBJ1-5	NA	few	TGTGCCAGCAGCCAGGACAGCTACAATCAGCCCCAGCATTTT	CASSQDSYNQPQHF
TRBV27	TRBJ2-2	TRBD2	NA	TGTGCCAGCAGACAACTAGCGGGAGGGATCGGGGAGCTGTTTTTT	CASRQLAGGIGELFF
TRBV5-1	TRBJ2-1	TRBD2	few	TGCGCCAGCAGCTCCCGGGGGACTAGCGCGTACAATGAGCAGTTCTTC	CASSSRGTSAYNEQFF
TRBV20-1	TRBJ2-1	TRBD2	NA	TGCAGTGCTAGTGGGGGGGGGAATGAGCAGTTCTTC	CSASGGGNEQFF
TRBV28	TRBJ2-2	TRBD1	NA	TGTGCCAGCAGTACGGGACAGGAAATGAACACCGGGGAGCTGTTTTTT	CASSTGQEMNTGELFF
TRBV19	TRBJ2-3	NA	NA	TGTGCCAGTACCAACAGGGGGGGTACTAGCACAGATACGCAGTATTTT	CASTNRGGTSTDTQYF
TRBV19	TRBJ2-7	TRBD2	NA	TGTGCCAGTAGATCCCCCGGGACTAGCGATAAGAGCTCCTACGAGCAGTACTTC	CASRSPGTSDKSSYEQYF
TRBV27	TRBJ2-2	NA	NA	TGTGCCAGCGCAGAGGCGGCCGGGGAGCTGTTTTTT	CASAEAAGELFF
TRBV15	TRBJ1-6	NA	NA	TGTGCCACCAGCAGAGAGGAGGGAACCTATAATTCACCCCTCCACTTT	CATSREEGTYNSPLHF
TRBV6-2/TRBV6-3	TRBJ2-5	TRBD2	once	TGTGCCAGCAGTTACAGACGGGGGGGAGAGACCCAGTACTTC	CASSYRRGGETQYF